This TCR beta chain was profiled in a study of T cell responses to AZD1222 COVID-19 vaccine. Profiled with immunoSEQ multiplex PCR; TCRdb holds only in-frame clones, not every one. The sample contains 130,000 or so clones, around 90% of which appear only once. Worth noting for this clone: Antigen: not known. In the same sample, other DNA sequences code for this CDR3.

Study-wide points: White British ancestry dominated among donors, who included more females, and clonal diversity was possibly underestimated. As reported, nearly half of all spike-specific TCRs target variant regions that are unmutated.

Trimming cost V 2 bases and J 4 bases; bases outside gene matches: 1. The germline gives CDR1 SGHRS, CDR2 YFSETQ. The CDR3 contains 14 residues. The clonotype was recovered from an adult who received the AZD1222 COVID-19 vaccine. The chain is built from TRBV5-1 and TRBJ1-5; 9 positions match TRBD1. Sample: peripheral blood, taken 28 days after the second AZD1222 dose. CDR3 bases: TGCGCCAGCAGCTTAGGGACAGGGAATCAGCCCCAGCATTTT. Translating it yields CASSLGTGNQPQHF.